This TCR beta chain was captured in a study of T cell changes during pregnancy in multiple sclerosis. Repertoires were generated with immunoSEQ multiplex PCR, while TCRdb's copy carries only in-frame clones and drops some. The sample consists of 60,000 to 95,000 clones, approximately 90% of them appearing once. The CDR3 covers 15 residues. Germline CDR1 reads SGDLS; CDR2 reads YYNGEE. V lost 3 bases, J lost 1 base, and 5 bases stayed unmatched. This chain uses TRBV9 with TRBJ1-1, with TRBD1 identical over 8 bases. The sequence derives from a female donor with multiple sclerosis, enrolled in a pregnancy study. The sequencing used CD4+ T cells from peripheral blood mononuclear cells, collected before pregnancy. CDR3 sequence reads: CASSAGDRRNTEAFF. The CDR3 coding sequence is TGTGCCAGCAGCGCCGGGGACAGGCGGAACACTGAAGCTTTCTTT.